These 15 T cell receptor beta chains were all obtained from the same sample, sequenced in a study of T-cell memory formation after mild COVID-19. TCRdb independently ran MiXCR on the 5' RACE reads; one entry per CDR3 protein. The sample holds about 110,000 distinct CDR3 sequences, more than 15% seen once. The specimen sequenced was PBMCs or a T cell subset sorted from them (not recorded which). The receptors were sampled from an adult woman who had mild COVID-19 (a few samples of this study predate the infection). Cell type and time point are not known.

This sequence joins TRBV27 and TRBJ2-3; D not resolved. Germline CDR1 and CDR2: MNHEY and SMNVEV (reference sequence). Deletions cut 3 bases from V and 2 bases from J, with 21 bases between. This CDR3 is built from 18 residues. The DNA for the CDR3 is TGTGCCAGCAGTTTTTTGGGCCTGGCGGATCCACCCACAGATACGCAGTATTTT. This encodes CASSFLGLADPPTDTQYF.

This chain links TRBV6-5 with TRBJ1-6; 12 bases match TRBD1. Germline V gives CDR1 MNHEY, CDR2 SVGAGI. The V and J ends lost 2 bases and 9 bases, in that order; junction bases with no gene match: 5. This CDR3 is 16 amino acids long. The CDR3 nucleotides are TGTGCCAGCAGTTACGGGACAGGGGGCTGGGGTTCACCCCTCCACTTT. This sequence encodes CASSYGTGGWGSPLHF.

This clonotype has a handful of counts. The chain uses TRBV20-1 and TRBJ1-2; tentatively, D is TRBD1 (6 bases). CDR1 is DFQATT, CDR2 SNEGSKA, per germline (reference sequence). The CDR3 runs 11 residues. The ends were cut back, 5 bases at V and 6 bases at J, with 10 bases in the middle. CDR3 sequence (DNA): TGCAGTGCTCCGACAGGACATGGCTACACCTTC. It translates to CSAPTGHGYTF.

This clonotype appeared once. The CDR3 region has the DNA TGTGCCTGGAGTCCTGGCGGGGAGCTGTTTTTT. It yields the protein CAWSPGGELFF. The chain joins TRBV30 to TRBJ2-2; D is ambiguous. Trimming left V 2 bases short and J 7 bases short, with 5 bases between. This CDR3 spans 11 amino acids. CDR1 is GTSNPN and CDR2 is SVGIG in the germline V gene (reference sequence).

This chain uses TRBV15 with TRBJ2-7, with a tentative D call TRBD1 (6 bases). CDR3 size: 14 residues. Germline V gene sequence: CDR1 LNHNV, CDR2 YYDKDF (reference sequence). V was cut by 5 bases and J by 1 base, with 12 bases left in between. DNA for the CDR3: TGTGCCACCAGCTTTGGGGACACTTCCTACGAGCAGTACTTC. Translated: CATSFGDTSYEQYF.

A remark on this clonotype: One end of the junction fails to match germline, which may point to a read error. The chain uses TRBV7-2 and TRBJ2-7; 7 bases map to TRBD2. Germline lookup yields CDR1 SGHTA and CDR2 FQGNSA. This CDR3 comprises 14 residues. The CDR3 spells CASSLGDYALEQYF. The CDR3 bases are TGTGCCAGCAGTTTAGGGGACTACGCCCTCGAGCAGTACTTC.

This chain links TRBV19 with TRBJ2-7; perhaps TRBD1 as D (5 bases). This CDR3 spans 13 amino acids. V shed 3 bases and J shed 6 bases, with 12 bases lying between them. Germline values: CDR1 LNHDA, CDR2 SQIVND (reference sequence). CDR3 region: CASSMVTGSEQYF. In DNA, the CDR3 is TGTGCCAGTAGTATGGTCACAGGTTCCGAGCAGTACTTC.

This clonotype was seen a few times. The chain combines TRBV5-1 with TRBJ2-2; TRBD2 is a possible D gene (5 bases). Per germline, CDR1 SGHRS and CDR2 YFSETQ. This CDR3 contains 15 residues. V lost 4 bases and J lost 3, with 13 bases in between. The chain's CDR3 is CASSEEAVHTGELFF. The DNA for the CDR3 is TGCGCCAGCAGCGAGGAGGCAGTCCACACCGGGGAGCTGTTTTTT.

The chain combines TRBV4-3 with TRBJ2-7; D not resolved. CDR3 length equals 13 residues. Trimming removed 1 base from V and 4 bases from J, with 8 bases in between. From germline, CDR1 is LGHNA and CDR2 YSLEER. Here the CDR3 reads CASSQAPKYEQYF. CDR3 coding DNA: TGCGCCAGCAGCCAAGCCCCCAAATACGAGCAGTACTTC.

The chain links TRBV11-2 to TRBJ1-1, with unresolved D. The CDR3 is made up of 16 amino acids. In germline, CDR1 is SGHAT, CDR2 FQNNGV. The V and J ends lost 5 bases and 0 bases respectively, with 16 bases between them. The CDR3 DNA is TGTGCCAGCAGCCAACAACCGACGGACCTGAACACTGAAGCTTTCTTT. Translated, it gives CASSQQPTDLNTEAFF. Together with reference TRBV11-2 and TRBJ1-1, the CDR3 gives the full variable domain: EAGVAQSPRYKIIEKRQSVAFWCNPISGHATLYWYQQILGQGPKLLIQFQNNGVVDDSQLPKDRFSAERLKGVDSTLKIQPAKLEDSAVYLCASSQQPTDLNTEAFFGQGTRLTVV.

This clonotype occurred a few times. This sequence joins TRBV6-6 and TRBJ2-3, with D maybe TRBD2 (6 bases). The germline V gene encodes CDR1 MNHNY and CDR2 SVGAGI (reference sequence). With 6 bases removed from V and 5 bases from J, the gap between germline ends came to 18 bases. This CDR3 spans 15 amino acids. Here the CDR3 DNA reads TGTGCCAGCAGCCGTCGGGGGACCACAGGAGATACGCAGTATTTT. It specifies CASSRRGTTGDTQYF.

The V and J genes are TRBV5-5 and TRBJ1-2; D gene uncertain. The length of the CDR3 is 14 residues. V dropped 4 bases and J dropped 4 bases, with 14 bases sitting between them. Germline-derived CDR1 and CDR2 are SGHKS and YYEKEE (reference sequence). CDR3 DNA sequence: TGTGCCAGCAGCCTCTCGGACTGGGGCTATGGCTACACCTTC. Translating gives CASSLSDWGYGYTF.

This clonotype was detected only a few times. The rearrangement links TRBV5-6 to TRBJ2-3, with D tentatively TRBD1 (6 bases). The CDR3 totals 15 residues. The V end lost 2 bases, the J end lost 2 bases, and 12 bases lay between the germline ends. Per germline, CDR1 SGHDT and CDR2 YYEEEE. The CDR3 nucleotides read TGTGCCAGCAGCTTTGGGGGCGGACTCACAGATACGCAGTATTTT. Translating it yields CASSFGGGLTDTQYF.

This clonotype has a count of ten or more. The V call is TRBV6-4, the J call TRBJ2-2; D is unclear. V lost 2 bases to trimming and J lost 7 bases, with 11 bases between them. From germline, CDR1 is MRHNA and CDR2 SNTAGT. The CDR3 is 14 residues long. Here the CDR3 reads CASSDREWSGELFF. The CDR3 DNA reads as TGTGCCAGCAGTGACAGGGAATGGAGCGGGGAGCTGTTTTTT.

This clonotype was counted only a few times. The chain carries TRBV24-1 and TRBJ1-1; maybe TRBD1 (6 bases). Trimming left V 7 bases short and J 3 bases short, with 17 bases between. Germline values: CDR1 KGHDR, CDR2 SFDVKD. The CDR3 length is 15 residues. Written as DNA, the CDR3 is TGTGCCACCAGCCCCGGACAGCTAGGGGACACTGAAGCTTTCTTT. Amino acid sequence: CATSPGQLGDTEAFF.